This TCR beta chain was retrieved from a study of blood T cell repertoires in COVID-19. As for the study in general: The samples span acute and convalescent COVID-19 from the United States, Italy and Spain. From T cells, B-cell-depleted T cells, or PBMCs came the material, which was cDNA or gDNA.

The authors' processing: Estimation of nucleated cell counts relied on the amplification of reference gene primers. Profiling relied on immunoSEQ multiplex PCR, and the TCRdb table lists in-frame clones only, not all of them. V, J and clone size reflect that table, while D and trimming were determined from the DNA. Of around 150,000 clones listed, around 80% are singletons. From germline, CDR1 is MNHEY and CDR2 SVGAGI. The CDR3 runs 15 residues. V gave up 6 bases and J gave up 4 bases; unmatched junction bases: 8. J is TRBJ2-2 and V is TRBV6-5; 7 nucleotides line up with TRBD1. The sample was peripheral blood. The TCR sequence derives from a man aged 60 to 69 who had recovered from COVID-19. In nucleotides, the CDR3 is TGTGCCAGCAGCCTGCTCAGGGGGACCACCGGGGAGCTGTTTTTT. It encodes CASSLLRGTTGELFF.